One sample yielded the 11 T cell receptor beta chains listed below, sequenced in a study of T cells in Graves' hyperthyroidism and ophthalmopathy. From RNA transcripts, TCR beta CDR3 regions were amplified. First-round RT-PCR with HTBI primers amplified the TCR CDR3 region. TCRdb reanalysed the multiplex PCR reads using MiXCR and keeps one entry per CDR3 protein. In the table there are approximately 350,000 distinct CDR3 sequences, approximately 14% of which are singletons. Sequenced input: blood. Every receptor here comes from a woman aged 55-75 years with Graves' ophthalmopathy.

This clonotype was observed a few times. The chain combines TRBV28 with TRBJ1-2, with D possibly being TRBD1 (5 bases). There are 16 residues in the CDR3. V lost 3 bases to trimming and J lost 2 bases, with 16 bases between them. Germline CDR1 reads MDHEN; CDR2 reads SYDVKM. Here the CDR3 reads CASSFPRGGANYGYTF. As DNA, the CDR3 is TGTGCCAGCAGTTTTCCTCGCGGAGGGGCCAACTATGGCTACACCTTC.

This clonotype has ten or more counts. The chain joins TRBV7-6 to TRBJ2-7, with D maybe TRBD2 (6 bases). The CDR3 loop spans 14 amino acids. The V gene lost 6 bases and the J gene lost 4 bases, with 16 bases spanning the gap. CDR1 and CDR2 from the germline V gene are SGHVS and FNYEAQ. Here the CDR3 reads CASRKRAYEYEQYF. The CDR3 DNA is TGTGCCAGCAGAAAGCGGGCCTACGAGTACGAGCAGTACTTC.

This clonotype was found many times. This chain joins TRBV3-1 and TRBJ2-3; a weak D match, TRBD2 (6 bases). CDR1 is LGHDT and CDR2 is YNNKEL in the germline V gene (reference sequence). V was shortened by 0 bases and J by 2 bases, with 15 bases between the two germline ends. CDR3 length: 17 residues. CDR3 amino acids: CASSQDWEEAPTDTQYF. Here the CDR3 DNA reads TGTGCCAGCAGCCAAGATTGGGAGGAAGCCCCCACAGATACGCAGTATTTT.

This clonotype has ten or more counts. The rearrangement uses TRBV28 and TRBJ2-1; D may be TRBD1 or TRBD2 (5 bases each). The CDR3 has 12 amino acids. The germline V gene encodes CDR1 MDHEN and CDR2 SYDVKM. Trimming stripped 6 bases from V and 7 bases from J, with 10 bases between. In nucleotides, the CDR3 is TGTGCCAGCAGACAGGACTCAAATGAGCAGTTCTTC. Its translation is CASRQDSNEQFF.

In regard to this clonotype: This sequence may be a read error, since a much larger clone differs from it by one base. Here the CDR3 DNA reads TGTGCCAGCAGTGAGGGGGTGGCTAATGAAAAACTGTTTTTT. Amino acid sequence: CASSEGVANEKLFF. This chain joins TRBV28 and TRBJ1-4; D perhaps matches TRBD1 (6 bases). The CDR3 is made up of 14 amino acids. The germline CDR1 and CDR2 sequences are MDHEN and SYDVKM. The germline V and J ends were trimmed by 5 bases and 3 bases, with 10 bases remaining between them. Drawing the rest from reference TRBV28 and TRBJ1-4, the complete variable domain is DVKVTQSSRYLVKRTGEKVFLECVQDMDHENMFWYRQDPGLGLRLIYFSYDVKMKEKGDIPEGYSVSREKKERFSLILESASTNQTSMYLCASSEGVANEKLFFGSGTQLSVL.

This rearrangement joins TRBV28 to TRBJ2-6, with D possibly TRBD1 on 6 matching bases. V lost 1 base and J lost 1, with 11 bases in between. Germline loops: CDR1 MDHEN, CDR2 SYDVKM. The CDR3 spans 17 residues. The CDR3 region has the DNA TGTGCCAGCAGTTTATTATTCAGGGGATCTGGGGCCAACGTCCTGACTTTC. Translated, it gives CASSLLFRGSGANVLTF.

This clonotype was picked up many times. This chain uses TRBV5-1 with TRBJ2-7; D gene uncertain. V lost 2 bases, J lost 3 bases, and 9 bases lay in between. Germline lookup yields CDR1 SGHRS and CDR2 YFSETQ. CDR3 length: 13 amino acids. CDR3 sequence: CASSLQRSYEQYF. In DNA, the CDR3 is TGCGCCAGCAGCTTACAACGCAGCTACGAGCAGTACTTC.

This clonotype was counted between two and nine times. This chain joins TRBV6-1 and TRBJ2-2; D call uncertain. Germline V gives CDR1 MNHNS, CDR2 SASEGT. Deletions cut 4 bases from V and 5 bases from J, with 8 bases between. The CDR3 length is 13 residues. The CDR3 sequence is CASSGGRTGELFF. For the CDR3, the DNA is TGTGCCAGCAGTGGAGGACGGACCGGGGAGCTGTTTTTT.

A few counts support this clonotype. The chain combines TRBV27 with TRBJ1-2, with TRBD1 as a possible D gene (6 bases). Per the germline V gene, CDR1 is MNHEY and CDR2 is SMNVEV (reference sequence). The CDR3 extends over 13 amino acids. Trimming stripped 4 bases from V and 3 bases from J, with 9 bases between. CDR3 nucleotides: TGTGCCAGCAGTTATCGGGGGCACTATGGCTACACCTTC. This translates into CASSYRGHYGYTF.

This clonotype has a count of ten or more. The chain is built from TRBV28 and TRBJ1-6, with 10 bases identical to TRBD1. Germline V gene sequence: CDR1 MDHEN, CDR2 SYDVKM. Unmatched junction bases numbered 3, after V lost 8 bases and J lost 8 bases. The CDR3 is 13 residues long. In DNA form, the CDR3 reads TGTGCCAGCGCCGGACAGGGGGATTCACCCCTCCACTTT. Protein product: CASAGQGDSPLHF. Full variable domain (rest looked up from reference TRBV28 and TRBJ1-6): DVKVTQSSRYLVKRTGEKVFLECVQDMDHENMFWYRQDPGLGLRLIYFSYDVKMKEKGDIPEGYSVSREKKERFSLILESASTNQTSMYLCASAGQGDSPLHFGNGTRLTVT.

The CDR3 nucleotides are TGCGCCAGCAGCCAAGGACTAGCGGGAGTCGACGAGCAGTACTTC. Its translation: CASSQGLAGVDEQYF. This rearrangement joins TRBV4-1 to TRBJ2-7; 12 positions agree with TRBD2. In germline, CDR1 is MGHRA, CDR2 YSYEKL. The V segment lost 1 base and the J segment 5 bases; nucleotides outside the gene matches: 3. The CDR3 contains 15 residues.